Below, 10 T cell receptor beta chains from the same sample are listed, as sequenced in a study of T cell responses to AZD1222 COVID-19 vaccine. Using immunoSEQ multiplex PCR, the repertoire was profiled, and TCRdb retains in-frame clones only, with some absent. The sample yields some 170,000 clones, about 89% seen once. Sequenced here: peripheral blood, sampled on day 0 of AZD1222 vaccination. These receptor sequences come from an adult in good health.

This clone was recorded a few times. The same CDR3 arises from other DNA sequences in this sample as well. The gene calls are TRBV7-9 and TRBJ1-5; D perhaps matches TRBD1 (5 bases). This CDR3 is 14 amino acids long. Deletions cut 1 base from V and 5 bases from J, with 9 bases between. Germline lookup yields CDR1 SEHNR and CDR2 FQNEAQ (reference sequence). In DNA form, the CDR3 reads TGTGCCAGCAGCTTAGGGAGGGGTGATCAGCCCCAGCATTTT. It translates to CASSLGRGDQPQHF.

This chain uses TRBV7-9 with TRBJ1-2, with TRBD1 as a possible D gene (5 bases). Germline V gene data show CDR1 as SEHNR and CDR2 as FQNEAQ (reference sequence). V was trimmed by 3 bases and J by 7 bases, leaving 9 bases between them. CDR3 size: 12 residues. CDR3 loop: CASSFWGSGYTF. The CDR3 DNA reads TGTGCCAGCAGCTTCTGGGGCTCTGGCTACACCTTC. The full variable domain, its missing parts supplied by reference TRBV7-9 and TRBJ1-2, is DTGVSQNPRHKITKRGQNVTFRCDPISEHNRLYWYRQTLGQGPEFLTYFQNEAQLEKSRLLSDRFSAERPKGSFSTLEIQRTEQGDSAMYLCASSFWGSGYTFGSGTRLTVV.

V and J are TRBV6-1 and TRBJ2-7, with D tentatively TRBD1 (6 bases). V shed 0 bases and J shed 3 bases, with 12 bases lying between them. From germline, CDR1 is MNHNS and CDR2 SASEGT. There are 15 residues in the CDR3. Written as DNA, the CDR3 is TGTGCCAGCAGTGAAGCGGGACATCTCAACTACGAGCAGTACGTC. Amino acid sequence: CASSEAGHLNYEQYV.

The chain recombines TRBV6-5 with TRBJ2-2; no definite D call. Deletions cut 7 bases from V and 2 bases from J, with 14 bases between. Germline V gives CDR1 MNHEY, CDR2 SVGAGI. CDR3 length: 15 amino acids. The CDR3 protein is CASKSETGNTGELFF. In nucleotides, the CDR3 is TGTGCCAGCAAATCGGAGACGGGCAACACCGGGGAGCTGTTTTTT.

V is TRBV3-1 (or the pseudogene TRBV3-2) and J is TRBJ2-4, with a tentative D call TRBD1 (6 bases). The CDR3 covers 19 residues. V lost 0 bases and J lost 0, with 18 bases in between. Germline V gene sequence: CDR1 LGHDT, CDR2 YNNKEL (reference sequence). The CDR3 region is CASSQEAGAPLQAKNIQYF. Here the CDR3 DNA reads TGTGCCAGCAGCCAAGAGGCAGGGGCTCCACTCCAAGCCAAAAACATTCAGTACTTC.

The V call is TRBV7-3, the J call TRBJ2-2, with 8 bases that match TRBD2. Trimming cost V 2 bases and J 4 bases; bases outside gene matches: 0. Germline V gene lookup returns CDR1 SGHTA and CDR2 FQGTGA. This CDR3 comprises 14 residues. CDR3 nucleotide sequence: TGTGCCAGCAGCTTACTAGCGGGCACCGGGGAGCTGTTTTTT. It translates to CASSLLAGTGELFF.

The V call is TRBV28, the J call TRBJ1-5; possible D gene TRBD1, 6 bases. V gave up 3 bases and J gave up 4 bases, with 7 bases separating them. Germline lookup yields CDR1 MDHEN and CDR2 SYDVKM. The CDR3 consists of 13 residues. The CDR3 protein is CASSFGQNQPQHF. CDR3 bases: TGTGCCAGCAGTTTCGGACAGAATCAGCCCCAGCATTTT.

V usage is TRBV28 and J usage is TRBJ2-5; D not certain. V was shortened by 10 bases and J by 4 bases, with 13 bases between the two germline ends. Germline values: CDR1 MDHEN, CDR2 SYDVKM. The CDR3 length is 12 residues. The CDR3 loop reads CATGPVGETQYF. CDR3 bases: TGTGCCACCGGTCCAGTGGGAGAGACCCAGTACTTC.

V is TRBV11-1 and J is TRBJ2-7; TRBD1 matches at 7 bases. The CDR3 runs to 15 residues. Germline V gives CDR1 SGHAT, CDR2 FQDESV (reference sequence). J lost 3 bases, V lost 2 bases, and 7 bases had no gene match. DNA for the CDR3: TGTGCCAGCAGCTTATTCCCCGGGACAGACTACGAGCAGTACTTC. The encoded protein is CASSLFPGTDYEQYF.

The chain uses TRBV27 and TRBJ2-2; 9 bases agree with TRBD2. V dropped 6 bases and J dropped 0; count of bases not matched to a gene: 5. From germline, CDR1 is MNHEY and CDR2 SMNVEV (reference sequence). The CDR3 length is 16 residues. The CDR3 is CASRETSGTNTGELFF. CDR3 sequence (DNA): TGTGCCAGCAGAGAGACTAGCGGCACGAACACCGGGGAGCTGTTTTTT.